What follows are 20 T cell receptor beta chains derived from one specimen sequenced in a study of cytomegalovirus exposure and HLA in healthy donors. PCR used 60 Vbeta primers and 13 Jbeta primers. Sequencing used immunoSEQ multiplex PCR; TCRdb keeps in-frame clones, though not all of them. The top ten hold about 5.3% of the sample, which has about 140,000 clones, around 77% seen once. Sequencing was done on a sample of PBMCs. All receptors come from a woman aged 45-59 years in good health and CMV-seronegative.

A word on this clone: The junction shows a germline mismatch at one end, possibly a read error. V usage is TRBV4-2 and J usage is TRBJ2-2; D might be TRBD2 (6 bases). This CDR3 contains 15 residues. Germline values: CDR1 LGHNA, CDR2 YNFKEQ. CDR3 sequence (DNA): TGTGCCGGCAGCCAAGATTTCGGGAGCGCGGGGGAGCTGTTTTTT. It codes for CAGSQDFGSAGELFF.

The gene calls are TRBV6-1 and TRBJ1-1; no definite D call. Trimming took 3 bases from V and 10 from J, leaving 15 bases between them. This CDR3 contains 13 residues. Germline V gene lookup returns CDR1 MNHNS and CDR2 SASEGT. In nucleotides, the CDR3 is TGTGCCAGCAGTGAGGAGCGGTATGGTGGAGCTTTCTTT. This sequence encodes CASSEERYGGAFF.

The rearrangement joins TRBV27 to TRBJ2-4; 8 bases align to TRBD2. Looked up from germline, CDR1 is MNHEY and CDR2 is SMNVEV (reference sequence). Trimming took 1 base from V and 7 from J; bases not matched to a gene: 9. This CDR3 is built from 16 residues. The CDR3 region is CASSLYGRGAVNIQYF. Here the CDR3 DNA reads TGTGCCAGCAGTTTATATGGGCGGGGGGCGGTGAACATTCAGTACTTC.

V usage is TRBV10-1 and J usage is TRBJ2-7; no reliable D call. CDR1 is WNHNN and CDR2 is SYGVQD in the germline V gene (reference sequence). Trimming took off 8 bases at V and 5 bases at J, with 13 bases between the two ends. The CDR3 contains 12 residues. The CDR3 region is CASSDRRNEQYF. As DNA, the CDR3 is TGCGCCAGCTCCGATCGCAGGAACGAGCAGTACTTC.

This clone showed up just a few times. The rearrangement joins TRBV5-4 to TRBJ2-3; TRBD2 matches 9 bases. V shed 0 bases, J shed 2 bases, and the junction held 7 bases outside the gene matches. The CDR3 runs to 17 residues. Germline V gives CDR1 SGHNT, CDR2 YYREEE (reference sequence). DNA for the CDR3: TGTGCCAGCAGCTTGGGGTCTCGCGGGGGGGCCACAGATACGCAGTATTTT. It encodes CASSLGSRGGATDTQYF.

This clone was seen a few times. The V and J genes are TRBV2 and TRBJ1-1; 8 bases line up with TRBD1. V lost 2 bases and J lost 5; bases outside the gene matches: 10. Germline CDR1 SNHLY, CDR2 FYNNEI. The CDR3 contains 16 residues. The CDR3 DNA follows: TGTGCCAGCAGTGAAACCGGACAGGGCGGAGGAACTGAAGCTTTCTTT. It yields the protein CASSETGQGGGTEAFF.

CDR3 sequence (DNA): TGCGCCAGCAGCTTGACCCGGAGATATACCTACGAGCAGTACTTC. This sequence encodes CASSLTRRYTYEQYF. The gene calls are TRBV5-1 and TRBJ2-7; D not certain. Germline V gene data show CDR1 as SGHRS and CDR2 as YFSETQ. V shed 1 base and J shed 2 bases, with 13 bases lying between them. CDR3 length: 15 amino acids.

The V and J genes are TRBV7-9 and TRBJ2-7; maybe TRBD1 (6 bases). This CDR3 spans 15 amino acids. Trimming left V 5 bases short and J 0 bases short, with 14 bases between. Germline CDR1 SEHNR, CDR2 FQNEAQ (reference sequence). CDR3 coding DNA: TGTGCCAGCAGCCCACAGGGCCCTATCTCCTACGAGCAGTACTTC. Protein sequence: CASSPQGPISYEQYF.

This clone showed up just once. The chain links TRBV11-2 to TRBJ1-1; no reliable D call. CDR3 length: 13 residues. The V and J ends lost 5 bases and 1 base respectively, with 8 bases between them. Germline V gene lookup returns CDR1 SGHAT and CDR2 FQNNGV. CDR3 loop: CASSINRNTEAFF. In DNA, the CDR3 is TGTGCCAGCAGCATAAACAGGAACACTGAAGCTTTCTTT.

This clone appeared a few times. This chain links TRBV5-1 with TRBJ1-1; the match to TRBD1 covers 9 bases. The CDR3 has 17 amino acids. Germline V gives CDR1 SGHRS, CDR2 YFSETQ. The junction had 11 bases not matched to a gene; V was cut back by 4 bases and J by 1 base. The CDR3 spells CASSLFSGQGWNTEAFF. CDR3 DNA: TGCGCCAGCAGCCTCTTTTCTGGACAGGGGTGGAACACTGAAGCTTTCTTT.

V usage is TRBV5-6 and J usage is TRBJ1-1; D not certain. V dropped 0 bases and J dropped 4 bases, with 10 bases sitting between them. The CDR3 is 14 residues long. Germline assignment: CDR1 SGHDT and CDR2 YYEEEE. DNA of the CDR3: TGTGCCAGCAGCTTGGGGTCGGGTATCACTGAAGCTTTCTTT. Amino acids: CASSLGSGITEAFF.

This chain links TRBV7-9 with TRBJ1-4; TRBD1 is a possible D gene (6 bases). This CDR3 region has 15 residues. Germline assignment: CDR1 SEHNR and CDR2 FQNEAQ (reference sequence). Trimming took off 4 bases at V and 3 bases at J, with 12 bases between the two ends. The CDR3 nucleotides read TGTGCCAGCAGCTCGATCGGACAGCCTAATGAAAAACTGTTTTTT. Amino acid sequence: CASSSIGQPNEKLFF.

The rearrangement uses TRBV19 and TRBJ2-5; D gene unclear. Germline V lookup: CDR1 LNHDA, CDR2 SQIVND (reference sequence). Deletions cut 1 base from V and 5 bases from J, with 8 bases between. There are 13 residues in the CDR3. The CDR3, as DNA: TGTGCCAGTAGTATAGTCGTCAGGGAGACCCAGTACTTC. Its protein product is CASSIVVRETQYF.

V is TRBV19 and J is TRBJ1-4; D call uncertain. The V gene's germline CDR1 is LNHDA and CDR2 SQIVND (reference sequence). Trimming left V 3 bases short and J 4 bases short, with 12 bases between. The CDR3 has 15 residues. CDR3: CASSIMRGNNEKLFF. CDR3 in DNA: TGTGCCAGTAGTATTATGCGGGGTAATAATGAAAAACTGTTTTTT.

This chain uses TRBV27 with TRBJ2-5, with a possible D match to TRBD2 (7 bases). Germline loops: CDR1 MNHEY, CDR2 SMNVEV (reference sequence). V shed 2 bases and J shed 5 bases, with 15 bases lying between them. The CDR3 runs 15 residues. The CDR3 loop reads CASSLILGGAETQYF. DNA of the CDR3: TGTGCCAGCAGTTTAATTCTGGGGGGGGCGGAGACCCAGTACTTC.

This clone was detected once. Here the CDR3 reads CASSFAGQGFSEQYF. The CDR3 DNA reads as TGTGCCAGCAGCTTCGCGGGACAGGGTTTCTCCGAGCAGTACTTC. The gene calls are TRBV5-6 and TRBJ2-7; 9 bases agree with TRBD1. CDR1 and CDR2 (germline): SGHDT, YYEEEE. The junction had 9 bases not matched to a gene; V was cut back by 2 bases and J by 6 bases. This CDR3 contains 15 residues. Complete variable domain (other parts from reference TRBV5-6 and TRBJ2-7): DAGVTQSPTHLIKTRGQQVTLRCSPKSGHDTVSWYQQALGQGPQFIFQYYEEEERQRGNFPDRFSGHQFPNYSSELNVNALLLGDSALYLCASSFAGQGFSEQYFGPGTRLTVT.

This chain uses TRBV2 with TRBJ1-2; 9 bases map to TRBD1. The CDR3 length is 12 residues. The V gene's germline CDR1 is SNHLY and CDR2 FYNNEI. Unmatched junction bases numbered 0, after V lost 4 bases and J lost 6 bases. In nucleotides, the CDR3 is TGTGCCAGCAGTGGGACAGGGGATGGCTACACCTTC. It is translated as CASSGTGDGYTF.

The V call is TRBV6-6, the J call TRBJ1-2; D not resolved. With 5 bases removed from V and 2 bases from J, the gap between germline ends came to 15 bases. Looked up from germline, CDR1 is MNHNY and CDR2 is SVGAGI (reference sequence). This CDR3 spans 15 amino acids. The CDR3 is CASSRERESNYGYTF. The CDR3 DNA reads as TGTGCCAGCAGTAGGGAACGGGAAAGCAACTATGGCTACACCTTC.

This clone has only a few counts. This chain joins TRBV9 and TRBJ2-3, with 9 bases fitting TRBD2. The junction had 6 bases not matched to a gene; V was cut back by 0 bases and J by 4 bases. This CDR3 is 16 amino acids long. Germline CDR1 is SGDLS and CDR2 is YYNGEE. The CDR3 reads CASSVAVRGGADTQYF. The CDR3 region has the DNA TGTGCCAGCAGCGTAGCGGTGCGGGGGGGCGCAGATACGCAGTATTTT.

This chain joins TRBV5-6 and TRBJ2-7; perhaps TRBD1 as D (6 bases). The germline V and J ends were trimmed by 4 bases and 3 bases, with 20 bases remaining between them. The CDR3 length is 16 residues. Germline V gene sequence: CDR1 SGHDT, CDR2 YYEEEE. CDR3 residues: CASSTHLTGYSYEQYF. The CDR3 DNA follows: TGTGCCAGCAGCACGCACCTGACAGGATACAGCTACGAGCAGTACTTC.